This T cell receptor (beta chain) derives from a study of technical replicates of blood from several donors. CDR3 length: 15 residues. Germline loops: CDR1 SGHNT, CDR2 YYREEE (reference sequence). With V trimmed by 4 bases and J by 3 bases, 5 bases remained unmatched. Sequencing used immunoSEQ multiplex PCR; TCRdb keeps in-frame clones, though not all of them. The sample consists of 60,000 or so clones, almost 97% of them appearing once. This clonotype was sampled from a human donor in good health. The chain is built from TRBV5-4 and TRBJ1-1, with 11 bases identical to TRBD1. The sequenced sample was T cells isolated from PBMCs. The CDR3 DNA reads as TGTGCCAGCAGCGGAGGGGACAGGGGGGACACTGAAGCTTTCTTT. Protein product: CASSGGDRGDTEAFF.